The 29 T cell receptor beta chains given below trace back to one sample, sequenced in a study of PD-1 blockade in classical Hodgkin lymphoma. Each patient's relapse followed autologous stem cell transplantation, and brentuximab vedotin exposure varied. The protocol was immunoSEQ multiplex PCR, while the TCRdb copy is restricted to in-frame clones and leaves out a portion. Among some 25,000 clones, approximately 80% were seen once, and the ten largest hold approximately 6.4%. The starting material was peripheral blood mononuclear cells (PBMCs), obtained at baseline. Receptors were obtained from a human donor with classical Hodgkin lymphoma.

The chain couples TRBV7-9 to TRBJ2-3; maybe TRBD2 (5 bases). Trimming pared 5 bases from V and 2 bases from J, leaving 20 bases between. In germline, CDR1 is SEHNR, CDR2 FQNEAQ (reference sequence). The CDR3 sequence is 17 residues long. DNA of the CDR3: TGTGCCAGCAGCCGCGTCCGGACTTCCCCTGACACAGATACGCAGTATTTT. Translation: CASSRVRTSPDTDTQYF.

The rearrangement links TRBV6-6 to TRBJ2-3; the D call may be TRBD1 or TRBD2 (5 bases each). CDR1 MNHNY and CDR2 SVGAGI come from the germline V gene (reference sequence). The CDR3 covers 15 residues. The V gene lost 0 bases and the J gene lost 6 bases, with 13 bases spanning the gap. CDR3 nucleotide sequence: TGTGCCAGCAGTTACTCCCAGGGCCGAGGGGATACGCAGTATTTT. It translates to CASSYSQGRGDTQYF.

The gene calls are TRBV6-1 and TRBJ1-2, with D possibly being TRBD1 (5 bases). Germline CDR1 and CDR2: MNHNS and SASEGT. The CDR3 contains 13 residues. The V and J ends lost 2 bases and 6 bases respectively, with 10 bases between them. CDR3 protein: CASSESGNNGYTF. The CDR3 region has the DNA TGTGCCAGCAGTGAATCAGGGAATAATGGCTACACCTTC.

The chain joins TRBV28 to TRBJ1-1; 7 nucleotides line up with TRBD1. Germline V gene sequence: CDR1 MDHEN, CDR2 SYDVKM. The length of the CDR3 is 13 residues. V shed 2 bases and J 8 bases; nucleotides not matched to a gene: 5. CDR3 protein: CASSLTPDREAFF. As DNA, the CDR3 is TGTGCCAGCAGTTTAACCCCGGACAGGGAAGCTTTCTTT.

This clone was counted only a few times. The rearrangement uses TRBV14 and TRBJ2-3; 13 nucleotides agree with TRBD2. J gave up 1 base and V 1 base, and 17 bases lay outside the gene matches. The CDR3 has 22 residues. Germline V gene sequence: CDR1 SGHDN, CDR2 FVKESK. DNA of the CDR3: TGTGCCAGCAGCCAAGTCTGGACAGGGGGCCGGACTAGCGGGGGCCGCACAGATACGCAGTATTTT. Encoded protein: CASSQVWTGGRTSGGRTDTQYF.

The rearrangement joins TRBV10-3 to TRBJ2-7; 7 bases fit TRBD2. The germline V gene has CDR1 ENHRY and CDR2 SYGVKD. J was trimmed by 4 bases and V by 9 bases; bases with no gene match: 9. The CDR3 runs 13 residues. This chain's CDR3 is CAMGGVDFYEQYF. The DNA for the CDR3 is TGTGCCATGGGGGGGGTTGATTTTTACGAGCAGTACTTC.

This clone was observed a few times. V gene TRBV6-6 combines with J gene TRBJ1-5; 7 nucleotides align to TRBD1. Germline lookup yields CDR1 MNHNY and CDR2 SVGAGI (reference sequence). This CDR3 has 15 amino acids. V trimming: 0 bases; J trimming: 4 bases; junction bases outside the gene matches: 3. This CDR3 is CASSYSDRSNQPQHF. The CDR3 nucleotides read TGTGCCAGCAGTTACTCGGACAGGTCAAATCAGCCCCAGCATTTT.

The CDR3 DNA reads as TGTGCCAGTAGTCTGGACGGTTATACGAACGAGCAGTACTTC. Translation gives CASSLDGYTNEQYF. The chain carries TRBV19 and TRBJ2-7; D is ambiguous. Germline values: CDR1 LNHDA, CDR2 SQIVND (reference sequence). Trimming left V 5 bases short and J 5 bases short, with 16 bases between. The CDR3 length is 14 residues.

The V gene is TRBV7-3, the J gene TRBJ1-3; weak D call: TRBD1 (6 bases). The CDR3 contains 16 residues. Germline values: CDR1 SGHTA, CDR2 FQGTGA. Trimming took 5 bases from V and 0 from J, leaving 14 bases between them. The CDR3 protein is CASSLNPTGSGNTIYF. DNA for the CDR3: TGTGCCAGCAGCCTCAACCCGACAGGCTCTGGAAACACCATATATTTT.

The chain has TRBV6-5 and TRBJ2-7, with D unresolved. The CDR3 has 15 residues. V was trimmed by 6 bases and J by 4 bases, leaving 19 bases between them. The germline V gene encodes CDR1 MNHEY and CDR2 SVGAGI. CDR3 nucleotides: TGTGCCAGCAGCCACTCTCGCAGAGTAATTTACGAGCAGTACTTC. It specifies CASSHSRRVIYEQYF.

By frequency in the sample, this clone is medium-sized. The chain is built from TRBV30 and TRBJ2-3, with D perhaps TRBD1 (7 bases). CDR1 is GTSNPN, CDR2 SVGIG, per germline (reference sequence). The CDR3 runs 12 residues. V lost 2 bases and J 10 bases, leaving 13 bases between the germline ends. In nucleotides, the CDR3 is TGTGCCTGGAGTCCGACAGGGACTTCGCAGTATTTT. The encoded protein is CAWSPTGTSQYF.

The V and J genes are TRBV7-2 and TRBJ2-5; 9 nucleotides match TRBD2. The CDR3 is made up of 19 amino acids. J gave up 5 bases and V 4 bases, and 20 bases lay outside the gene matches. CDR1 SGHTA and CDR2 FQGNSA come from the germline V gene. The CDR3 sequence: CASSSLAGGGTLVPETQYF. DNA of the CDR3: TGTGCCAGCAGCTCCCTTGCGGGGGGGGGCACCCTCGTCCCCGAGACCCAGTACTTC.

The chain has TRBV6-6 and TRBJ1-2; 7 bases agree with TRBD1. Germline values: CDR1 MNHNY, CDR2 SVGAGI (reference sequence). Unmatched junction bases numbered 12, after V lost 8 bases and J lost 3 bases. CDR3 length: 15 amino acids. The CDR3 bases are TGTGCCAGCCTTCCGTACAGGGGAAGCGACTATGGCTACACCTTC. Translating it yields CASLPYRGSDYGYTF.

CDR3 coding DNA: TGTGCCAGCAGCTTAGCAGGGGGCGCTTTGGCCGGGGAGCTGTTTTTT. Translation: CASSLAGGALAGELFF. V usage is TRBV7-2 and J usage is TRBJ2-2; 7 bases line up with TRBD1. After removal of 0 bases from V and 6 bases from J, the junction contained 7 bases not matched to a gene. Germline V gives CDR1 SGHTA, CDR2 FQGNSA. This CDR3 is built from 16 residues.

The rearrangement uses TRBV15 and TRBJ2-2, with D possibly TRBD1 on 6 matching bases. This CDR3 has 14 residues. Trimming left V 5 bases short and J 3 bases short, with 10 bases between. CDR1 and CDR2 (germline): LNHNV, YYDKDF (reference sequence). The CDR3 sequence is CATSGTGHTGELFF. DNA of the CDR3: TGTGCCACCAGCGGTACAGGGCACACCGGGGAGCTGTTTTTT.

The DNA for the CDR3 is TGCGCCAGCAGCCAAGATCCCCAGCGTCAAGAGACCCAGTACTTC. This encodes CASSQDPQRQETQYF. This chain links TRBV4-3 with TRBJ2-5, with D unclear. The germline V and J ends were trimmed by 0 bases and 2 bases, with 10 bases remaining between them. The CDR3 consists of 15 residues. CDR1 and CDR2 (germline): LGHNA, YSLEER.

CDR3 in DNA: TGTGCCAGCAGTTCCTCCGGGACATTTCTCGACGAGCAGTACTTC. Translation gives CASSSSGTFLDEQYF. V gene TRBV6-6 combines with J gene TRBJ2-7, with D maybe TRBD1 (6 bases). The germline V gene has CDR1 MNHNY and CDR2 SVGAGI (reference sequence). Deletions cut 4 bases from V and 5 bases from J, with 18 bases between. The CDR3 loop spans 15 amino acids.

This sequence joins TRBV7-2 and TRBJ1-6, with 8 bases aligning to TRBD1. The CDR3 has 16 amino acids. Germline trimming cut 2 bases from V and 10 bases from J; bases unmatched to any gene: 10. Germline V gene sequence: CDR1 SGHTA, CDR2 FQGNSA. For the CDR3, the DNA is TGTGCCAGCAGCTTATCGGACAGGGCCATATTATCACCCCTCCACTTT. This encodes CASSLSDRAILSPLHF.

V gene TRBV6-5 combines with J gene TRBJ2-5; D unclear. CDR1 MNHEY and CDR2 SVGAGI come from the germline V gene. Trimming cost V 6 bases and J 9 bases, with 17 bases left between them. This CDR3 has 13 residues. CDR3 DNA: TGTGCCAGCAGCCAACTCCCAATTGGGGCCCAGTACTTC. It specifies CASSQLPIGAQYF.

The chain combines TRBV7-2 with TRBJ2-2; D not certain. CDR3 size: 15 residues. The V end was cut by 0 bases, the J end by 5 bases, with 10 bases between. The germline V gene encodes CDR1 SGHTA and CDR2 FQGNSA. CDR3 nucleotides: TGTGCCAGCAGCTTAGCGGCCCGCACGACCGGGGAGCTGTTTTTT. Translated, it gives CASSLAARTTGELFF. Combining the CDR3 with reference TRBV7-2 and TRBJ2-2 gives the whole variable domain GAGVSQSPSNKVTEKGKDVELRCDPISGHTALYWYRQSLGQGLEFLIYFQGNSAPDKSGLPSDRFSAERTGGSVSTLTIQRTQQEDSAVYLCASSLAARTTGELFFGEGSRLTVL.

The CDR3 DNA reads as TGTGCCAGCAGAGGGGGCGTTTCACCCCTCCACTTT. It codes for CASRGGVSPLHF. The chain carries TRBV6-6 and TRBJ1-6, with 7 bases fitting TRBD1. Germline V gene sequence: CDR1 MNHNY, CDR2 SVGAGI (reference sequence). Trimming cost V 6 bases and J 9 bases; bases outside gene matches: 2. The CDR3 is made up of 12 amino acids.

This chain uses TRBV30 with TRBJ1-5, with 12 bases identical to TRBD1. In germline, CDR1 is GTSNPN, CDR2 SVGIG (reference sequence). J lost 3 bases, V lost 3 bases, and 3 bases had no gene match. CDR3 length: 15 residues. This CDR3 reads CAWRGDRGLNQPQHF. The CDR3 nucleotides are TGTGCCTGGAGGGGGGACAGGGGGCTCAATCAGCCCCAGCATTTT.

The chain links TRBV5-4 to TRBJ2-1, with D possibly matching TRBD2 (5 bases). The CDR3 runs to 14 residues. The germline V and J ends were trimmed by 2 bases and 4 bases, with 10 bases remaining between them. CDR1 is SGHNT, CDR2 YYREEE, per germline (reference sequence). The CDR3 reads CASSLSGSYNEQFF. The CDR3 DNA is TGTGCCAGCAGCTTATCTGGGAGTTACAATGAGCAGTTCTTC.

The chain couples TRBV7-6 to TRBJ1-4; 7 bases match TRBD1. Germline CDR1 is SGHVS and CDR2 is FNYEAQ. J was trimmed by 0 bases and V by 5 bases; bases with no gene match: 6. This CDR3 contains 16 residues. This CDR3 is CASSPGGGATNEKLFF. The CDR3 DNA follows: TGTGCCAGCAGCCCAGGGGGAGGTGCAACTAATGAAAAACTGTTTTTT.

This chain links TRBV7-8 with TRBJ1-1; D might be TRBD1 (5 bases). There are 14 residues in the CDR3. Germline lookup yields CDR1 SGHVS and CDR2 FQNEAQ. V gave up 4 bases and J gave up 2 bases, with 11 bases separating them. CDR3 amino acids: CASSSQWTNTEAFF. Written as DNA, the CDR3 is TGTGCCAGCAGCTCCCAATGGACAAACACTGAAGCTTTCTTT. The whole variable domain, remainder taken from reference TRBV7-8 and TRBJ1-1, is GAGVSQSPRYKVAKRGQDVALRCDPISGHVSLFWYQQALGQGPEFLTYFQNEAQLDKSGLPSDRFFAERPEGSVSTLKIQRTQQEDSAVYLCASSSQWTNTEAFFGQGTRLTVV.

The V call is TRBV6-5, the J call TRBJ2-6, with TRBD1 as a possible D gene (5 bases). The CDR3 consists of 15 residues. The germline V gene encodes CDR1 MNHEY and CDR2 SVGAGI. Trimming removed 7 bases at V and 0 bases at J, with 10 bases between. CDR3 in amino acids: CASTQQVSGANVLTF. The CDR3 DNA sequence: TGTGCCAGCACCCAACAGGTCTCTGGGGCCAACGTCCTGACTTTC.

The chain carries TRBV11-1 and TRBJ1-4; the D gene is possibly TRBD1 (5 bases). The V and J ends lost 6 bases and 8 bases respectively, with 16 bases between them. Germline V gene lookup returns CDR1 SGHAT and CDR2 FQDESV (reference sequence). This CDR3 is built from 14 residues. The DNA for the CDR3 is TGTGCCAGCAGGGCAGGGTCAACGGGGGAAAAACTGTTTTTT. Amino acids: CASRAGSTGEKLFF.

This chain connects TRBV28 to TRBJ2-3, with D perhaps TRBD2 (6 bases). V was clipped by 9 bases and J by 0 bases, with 10 bases between them. The CDR3 runs 13 residues. CDR1 and CDR2 (germline): MDHEN, SYDVKM. The chain's CDR3 is CASWGVSTDTQYF. CDR3 bases: TGTGCCAGTTGGGGGGTTAGCACAGATACGCAGTATTTT. Based on the CDR3 plus reference TRBV28 and TRBJ2-3, the full variable domain is DVKVTQSSRYLVKRTGEKVFLECVQDMDHENMFWYRQDPGLGLRLIYFSYDVKMKEKGDIPEGYSVSREKKERFSLILESASTNQTSMYLCASWGVSTDTQYFGPGTRLTVL.

Regarding this clone: At one end the junction does not follow the germline gene, possibly because of a read error. The rearrangement joins TRBV7-7 to TRBJ1-5; D call uncertain. This CDR3 contains 14 residues. The germline CDR1 and CDR2 sequences are SSHAT and FNYEAQ (reference sequence). The CDR3, as DNA: TGTGCTAGCAGCCGCAGACTTCGCATCCAGCCCCAGCATTTT. This gives the protein CASSRRLRIQPQHF.